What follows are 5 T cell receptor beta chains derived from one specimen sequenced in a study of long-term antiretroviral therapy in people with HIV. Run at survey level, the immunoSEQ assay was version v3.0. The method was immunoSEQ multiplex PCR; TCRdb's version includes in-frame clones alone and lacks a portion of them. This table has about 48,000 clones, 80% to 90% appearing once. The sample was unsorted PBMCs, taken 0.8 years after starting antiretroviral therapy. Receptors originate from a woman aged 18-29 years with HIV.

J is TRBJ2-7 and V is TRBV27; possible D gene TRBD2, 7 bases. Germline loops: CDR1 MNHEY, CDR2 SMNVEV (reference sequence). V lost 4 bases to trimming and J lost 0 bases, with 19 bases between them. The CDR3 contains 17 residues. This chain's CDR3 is CASSSTLGGETSYEQYF. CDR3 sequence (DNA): TGTGCCAGCAGTTCTACACTAGGGGGGGAGACCTCCTACGAGCAGTACTTC.

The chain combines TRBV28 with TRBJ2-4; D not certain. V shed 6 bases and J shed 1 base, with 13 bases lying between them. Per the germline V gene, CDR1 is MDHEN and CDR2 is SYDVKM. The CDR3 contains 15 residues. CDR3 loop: CASSPDLGAKNIQYF. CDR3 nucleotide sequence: TGTGCCAGCAGCCCGGACCTAGGGGCCAAAAACATTCAGTACTTC. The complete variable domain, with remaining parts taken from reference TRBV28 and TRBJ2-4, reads DVKVTQSSRYLVKRTGEKVFLECVQDMDHENMFWYRQDPGLGLRLIYFSYDVKMKEKGDIPEGYSVSREKKERFSLILESASTNQTSMYLCASSPDLGAKNIQYFGAGTRLSVL.

The CDR3: CASSVGTYGYTF. CDR3 nucleotide sequence: TGTGCCAGCAGTGTGGGGACCTATGGCTACACCTTC. J is TRBJ1-2 and V is TRBV6-1, with a tentative D call TRBD1 (5 bases). This CDR3 comprises 12 residues. The germline CDR1 and CDR2 sequences are MNHNS and SASEGT. Trimming removed 4 bases at V and 4 bases at J, with 7 bases between.

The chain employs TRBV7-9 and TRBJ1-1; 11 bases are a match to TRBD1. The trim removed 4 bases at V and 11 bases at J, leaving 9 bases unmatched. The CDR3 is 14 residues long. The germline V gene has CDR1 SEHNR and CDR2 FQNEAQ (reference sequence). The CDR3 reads CASSYLEDRGPAFF. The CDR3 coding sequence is TGTGCCAGCAGCTACCTCGAGGACAGGGGGCCTGCTTTCTTT. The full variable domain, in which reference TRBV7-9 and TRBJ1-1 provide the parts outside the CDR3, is DTGVSQNPRHKITKRGQNVTFRCDPISEHNRLYWYRQTLGQGPEFLTYFQNEAQLEKSRLLSDRFSAERPKGSFSTLEIQRTEQGDSAMYLCASSYLEDRGPAFFGQGTRLTVV.

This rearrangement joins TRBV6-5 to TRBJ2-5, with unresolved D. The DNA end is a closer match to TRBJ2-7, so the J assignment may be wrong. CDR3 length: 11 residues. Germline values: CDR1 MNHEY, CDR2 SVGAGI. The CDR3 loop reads CASSNYYEQYF. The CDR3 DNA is TGTGCCAGCAGTAACTACTACGAGCAGTACTTC.